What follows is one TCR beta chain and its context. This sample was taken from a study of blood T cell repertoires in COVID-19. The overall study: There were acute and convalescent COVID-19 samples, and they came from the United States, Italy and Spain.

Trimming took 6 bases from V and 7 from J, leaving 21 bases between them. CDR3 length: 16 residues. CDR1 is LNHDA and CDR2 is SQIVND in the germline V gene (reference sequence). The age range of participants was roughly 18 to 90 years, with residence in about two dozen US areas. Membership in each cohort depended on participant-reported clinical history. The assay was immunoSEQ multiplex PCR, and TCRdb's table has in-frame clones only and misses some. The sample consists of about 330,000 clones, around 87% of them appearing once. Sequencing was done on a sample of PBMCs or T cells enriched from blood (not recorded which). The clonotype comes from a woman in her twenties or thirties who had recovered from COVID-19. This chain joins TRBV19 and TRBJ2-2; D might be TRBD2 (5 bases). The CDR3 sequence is CASRILTELRGGELFF. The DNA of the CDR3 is TGTGCCAGTAGGATATTAACCGAACTACGGGGCGGGGAGCTGTTTTTT.